A selection of T cell receptor beta chains follows, all from one sample in a study of blood T cell repertoires in COVID-19. The data were produced by immunoSEQ multiplex PCR, yet TCRdb's version contains in-frame clones alone and is incomplete. This repertoire shows tens of thousands of clones, about 85% found once; its top ten account for over 4.5%. The sample comprised peripheral blood. Every receptor here comes from a woman aged 55-70 years with acute or convalescent COVID-19. Both conserved end residues are part of each CDR3. D genes are given only for firm matches. Clone size is shown for a subset of rows, as once, few, many or a class of expanded clone.

V gene,J gene,D gene,clone size,CDR3 DNA,CDR3 protein
TRBV28,TRBJ1-1,.,.,TGTGCCAGCAGGGGGGCAGGCCCTCCTGGAGCTTTCTTT,CASRGAGPPGAFF
TRBV4-3,TRBJ1-3,TRBD1,.,TGCGCCAGCAGCCAAGATGTTCGGACAGGGGCTGGAAACACCATATATTTT,CASSQDVRTGAGNTIYF
TRBV5-4,TRBJ2-1,TRBD2,.,TGTGCCAGCAGCTTGGGGTCTAGCGGGAGGGCGGGATCCTACAATGAGCAGTTCTTC,CASSLGSSGRAGSYNEQFF
TRBV23-1,TRBJ2-7,.,few,TGCGCCAGCAGTCAATCGAGGGCAGTTCATAGCTACGAGCAGTACTTC,CASSQSRAVHSYEQYF
TRBV3-1/TRBV3-2,TRBJ2-7,.,.,TGTGCCAGCAGCCAAGTATCCGACAGCTACGAGCAGTACTTC,CASSQVSDSYEQYF
TRBV7-8,TRBJ2-7,TRBD1,.,TGTGCCAGCAGCTTAGCTCGGACAGGGGGATACGAGCAGTACTTC,CASSLARTGGYEQYF
TRBV5-6,TRBJ2-5,.,.,TGTGCCAGCAGCTGGGACACCCAAGAGACCCAGTACTTC,CASSWDTQETQYF
TRBV19,TRBJ2-5,TRBD2,few,TGTGCCAGTAGTATAAGAGCGGGAGGAGGAGAGACCCAGTACTTC,CASSIRAGGGETQYF
TRBV3-1/TRBV3-2,TRBJ2-5,.,.,TGTGCCAGCAGCCAAGTAACCGGGACCCAGTACTTC,CASSQVTGTQYF
TRBV5-1,TRBJ2-1,.,.,TGCGCCAGCAGCCAGGGACTGTACTCCTACAATGAGCAGTTCTTC,CASSQGLYSYNEQFF
TRBV18,TRBJ2-3,.,.,TGTGCCAGCTCACCTCGGAGAGACAGCACAGATACGCAGTATTTT,CASSPRRDSTDTQYF
TRBV15,TRBJ1-2,.,.,TGTGCCACCAGCAGAGTAGGGGCCTGGGGCTACACCTTC,CATSRVGAWGYTF
TRBV7-9,TRBJ1-4,.,.,TGTGCCAGCGGAAAGGGGGTATCGGATGAAAAACTGTTTTTT,CASGKGVSDEKLFF
TRBV12-3/TRBV12-4,TRBJ2-7,.,once,TGTGCCAGCAAACAGGGCCACGAGCAGTACTTC,CASKQGHEQYF
TRBV6-1,TRBJ2-1,.,.,TGTGCCAGCAGTGAAAGGGGCGGGGGCACCTACAATGAGCAGTTCTTC,CASSERGGGTYNEQFF
TRBV5-1,TRBJ2-2,.,.,TGCGCCAGCAGCTTGGCGTCAGCGACCGGGGAGCTGTTTTTT,CASSLASATGELFF
TRBV27,TRBJ2-5,TRBD2,.,TGTGCCAGCAGTTCCTCCACCGGGACTAGGAAGGGGGAGACCCAGTACTTC,CASSSSTGTRKGETQYF
TRBV7-8,TRBJ1-2,.,.,TGTGCCAGCAGCCCTACTAGGACTGCCCTAGGAGGCTACACCTTC,CASSPTRTALGGYTF
TRBV5-5,TRBJ1-4,.,.,TGTGCCAGCAGACTGGGCGGGGGAGAAAAACTGTTTTTT,CASRLGGGEKLFF
TRBV7-9,TRBJ2-2,TRBD1,.,TGTGCCAGCAGCTTAGGACAGGGGGAGAACACCGGGGAGCTGTTTTTT,CASSLGQGENTGELFF
TRBV6-5,TRBJ2-5,.,.,TGTGCCAGCAGTCCCGCGTACCAAGAGACCCAGTACTTC,CASSPAYQETQYF
TRBV20-1,TRBJ1-2,TRBD1,.,TGCAGTGCTAGTTACGGGACAGCTTATGGCTACACCTTC,CSASYGTAYGYTF
TRBV7-2,TRBJ2-2,TRBD1,.,TGTGCCAGCAGCTTACTGAAACCGGGACAGGGATGGGAGCTGTTTTTT,CASSLLKPGQGWELFF
TRBV12-3/TRBV12-4,TRBJ1-2,.,.,TGTGCCAGCAGGGGCTTTAGTGGCTACACCTTC,CASRGFSGYTF
TRBV19,TRBJ2-5,TRBD2,.,TGTGCCAGTAGTGCCCGGGAGCGGGACTTCCAAGAGACCCAGTACTTC,CASSARERDFQETQYF
TRBV5-6,TRBJ1-2,TRBD1,.,TGTGCCAGCAGCTTGGGGGACAGGAGCTATGGCTACACCTTC,CASSLGDRSYGYTF
TRBV29-1,TRBJ2-1,TRBD1,.,TGCAGCGCCTGGACAGGGGGCGGTGAGCAGTTCTTC,CSAWTGGGEQFF
TRBV2,TRBJ2-5,TRBD1,.,TGTGCCAGCAGCGAGTGGACAGGGGGGCAAGAGACCCAGTACTTC,CASSEWTGGQETQYF
TRBV7-3,TRBJ2-1,.,.,TGTGCCAGCAGCTTAATCGGGAGGACAGCGTACAATGAGCAGTTCTTC,CASSLIGRTAYNEQFF
TRBV9,TRBJ1-2,TRBD1,once,TGTGCCAGCAGCCCAAGACAGGGGGGTGGCTACACCTTC,CASSPRQGGGYTF
TRBV9,TRBJ1-3,.,.,TGTGCCAGCAGCGTAGGTGCTAGCTCTGGAAACACCATATATTTT,CASSVGASSGNTIYF
TRBV2,TRBJ1-1,TRBD1,.,TGTGCCAGCATGGGGGCCGGACAGGGGGCCGGAGCTTTCTTT,CASMGAGQGAGAFF
TRBV19,TRBJ1-1,TRBD1,.,TGTGCCAGTTGGGACAGGGGGAGGGTGAACACTGAAGCTTTCTTT,CASWDRGRVNTEAFF
TRBV11-2,TRBJ2-1,TRBD2,.,TGTGCCAGCAGCCCAGGACTAGCGGGAGGGTGGGATGAGCAGTTCTTC,CASSPGLAGGWDEQFF
TRBV19,TRBJ2-7,TRBD1,.,TGTGCCAGTAGTCGGGACAGGAACACCTACGAGCAGTACTTC,CASSRDRNTYEQYF
TRBV18,TRBJ2-6,TRBD1,.,TGTGCCAGCTCACCGCGTCCTCCCCGGACAGGTCCCTCTGGGGCCAACGTCCTGACTTTC,CASSPRPPRTGPSGANVLTF
TRBV10-2,TRBJ2-7,.,.,TGCGCCAGCAGTGACCCCCGGGGAGGTCTCTCCTACGAGCAGTACTTC,CASSDPRGGLSYEQYF
TRBV4-1,TRBJ2-7,TRBD2,few,TGCGCCAGCAGCCTACTCCCTTCGGCGGGAGGTTCCTACGAGCAGTACTTC,CASSLLPSAGGSYEQYF
TRBV7-6,TRBJ2-5,.,once,TGTGCCAGCAGCTTAGAGCAGGCCGTGACCCAGTACTTC,CASSLEQAVTQYF
TRBV7-6,TRBJ2-1,.,.,TGTGCCAGCAGCCGGAGATCCCATGAGCAGTTCTTC,CASSRRSHEQFF
TRBV28,TRBJ2-5,.,.,TGTGCCAGCAGTGGCCCTAGGGAGACCCAGTACTTC,CASSGPRETQYF
TRBV11-2,TRBJ2-1,TRBD2,.,TGTGCCAGCAGCGATTATCAGGCGGGACTAGCCAATGAGCAGTTCTTC,CASSDYQAGLANEQFF
TRBV3-1/TRBV3-2,TRBJ1-2,.,.,TGTGCCAGCAGCCCCCAGGCCACAGCAGCTAACTATGGCTACACCTTC,CASSPQATAANYGYTF
TRBV6-1,TRBJ1-5,.,.,TGTGCCAGCAGTGAAGCGCAGGCAGGGTCTCAGCCCCAGCATTTT,CASSEAQAGSQPQHF
TRBV3-1/TRBV3-2,TRBJ2-5,TRBD2,.,TGTGCCAGCAGCCAAGATTCAGCGGGGGGAGTGGAGACCCAGTACTTC,CASSQDSAGGVETQYF
TRBV25-1,TRBJ1-2,.,.,TGTGCCAGCAGTGATACAGGGCGATATGGCTACACCTTC,CASSDTGRYGYTF
TRBV19,TRBJ2-1,TRBD2,.,TGTGCCAGTAGTATAGGGCCGGGAGGGTACAATGAGCAGTTCTTC,CASSIGPGGYNEQFF
TRBV2,TRBJ1-5,.,.,TGTGCCAGCAGTGAGGGGGACATACCGGGCAATCAGCCCCAGCATTTT,CASSEGDIPGNQPQHF
TRBV5-1,TRBJ2-1,TRBD1,.,TGCGCCAGCGCCGACAGGGGAACCTACAATGAGCAGTTCTTC,CASADRGTYNEQFF
TRBV6-6,TRBJ1-2,TRBD1,.,TGTGCCAGCAGACGTCCGGGACAGGGGGTAAACTATGGCTACACCTTC,CASRRPGQGVNYGYTF
TRBV7-2,TRBJ2-7,.,once,TGTGCCAGCAGCCCCGCCGGCGGGATTGGAGAGCAGTACTTC,CASSPAGGIGEQYF
TRBV5-8,TRBJ2-1,TRBD2,.,TGTGCCAGCAGCTTGGGACTAGCGGGAAACAATGAGCAGTTCTTC,CASSLGLAGNNEQFF
TRBV6-4,TRBJ2-2,TRBD2,.,TGTGCCAGCAGTGACTCCGGGAGGGGCACCGGGGAGCTGTTTTTT,CASSDSGRGTGELFF
TRBV2,TRBJ2-7,.,.,TGTGCCAGCACGAGGGATACCTACGAGCAGTACTTC,CASTRDTYEQYF
TRBV30,TRBJ2-1,.,.,TGTGCCTGGGGGGACATAGCTGGGAATGAGCAGTTCTTC,CAWGDIAGNEQFF
TRBV20-1,TRBJ2-1,TRBD2,.,TGCAGTGCTAGTGGGACGCAGACTAGCGGGAGGACGGGGGATGAGCAGTTCTTC,CSASGTQTSGRTGDEQFF
TRBV11-2,TRBJ1-1,.,.,TGTGCCAGCAGCTTAGTAGGACTGGGAATGGCTGAAGCTTTCTTT,CASSLVGLGMAEAFF
TRBV4-2,TRBJ2-3,TRBD2,.,TGTGCCAGCAGCCAAGATTCTAGCGGGGAGGGCACAGATACGCAGTATTTT,CASSQDSSGEGTDTQYF
TRBV19,TRBJ2-7,TRBD1,once,TGTGCCAGTAGTATGGGGACAGCTCATACCTACGAGCAGTACTTC,CASSMGTAHTYEQYF